The clone carrying this T cell receptor (beta chain) was found a few times. Its target is not known. The record originates from a study of response to subunit inactivated influenza vaccine. Trimming removed 1 base at V and 5 bases at J, with 14 bases between. CDR3 length: 16 amino acids. The germline CDR1 and CDR2 sequences are SGHTA and FQGTGA. TCRdb re-called the RT-PCR reads with MiXCR, one entry per CDR3 protein. The sample holds roughly 620,000 distinct CDR3 sequences, about 11% seen once. Overall study findings and caveats: Authors suggested each seasonal flu vaccination may recruit only limited numbers of new T cells.

In addition, the sample was reused for a study of T cells expressing NK-cell markers. Turning to that study: Beta-chain TCR cDNA was generated via 5'RACE template switching with UMIs. More than 5 donors showed dominant NKG2C+ clonotypes comprising about 1.0-8% of their CD8+ T cells. These clonotypes additionally ranked first within the CD3+CD56-NKG2C+ fraction of a few donors.

The source was PBMCs from blood, collected on the day of vaccination. The receptor was derived from a middle-aged man who received an inactivated influenza vaccine. The chain links TRBV7-3 to TRBJ2-2; D gene ambiguous. The CDR3 sequence: CASSLRADSVTGELFF. The CDR3 DNA is TGTGCCAGCAGCTTAAGGGCGGATTCCGTGACCGGGGAGCTGTTTTTT.